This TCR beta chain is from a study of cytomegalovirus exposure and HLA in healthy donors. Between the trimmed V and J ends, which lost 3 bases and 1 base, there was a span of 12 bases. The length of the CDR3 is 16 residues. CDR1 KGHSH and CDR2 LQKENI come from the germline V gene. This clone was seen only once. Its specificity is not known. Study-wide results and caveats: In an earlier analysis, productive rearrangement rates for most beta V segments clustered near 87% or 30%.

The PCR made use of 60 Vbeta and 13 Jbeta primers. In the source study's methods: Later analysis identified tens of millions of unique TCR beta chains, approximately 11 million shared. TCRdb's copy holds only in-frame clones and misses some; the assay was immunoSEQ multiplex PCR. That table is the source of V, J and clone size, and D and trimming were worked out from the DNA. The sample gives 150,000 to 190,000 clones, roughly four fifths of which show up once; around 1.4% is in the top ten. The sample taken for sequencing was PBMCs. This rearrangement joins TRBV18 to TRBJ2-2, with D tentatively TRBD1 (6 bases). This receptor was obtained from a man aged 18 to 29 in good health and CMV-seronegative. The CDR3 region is CASSPPGDGNTGELFF. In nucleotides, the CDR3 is TGTGCCAGCTCACCCCCAGGGGATGGGAACACCGGGGAGCTGTTTTTT.